The subject of this entry is one T cell receptor beta chain. Antigen: not known. The data belong to a study of T cell repertoires in ileal Crohn's disease. Study-wide findings and caveats: Compared with non-smokers, active smokers at surgery showed more clonal expansions.

Measured with immunoSEQ multiplex PCR; TCRdb has only the in-frame clones, and not every one. This table has 5,700 or so clones, 82% appearing once. Sequenced: ileal tissue. The TCR comes from an adult with Crohn's disease.

CDR3 DNA: TGTGCCAGCAGCACTGAACGGGGCTATGGCTACACCTTC. Encoded protein: CASSTERGYGYTF. The V call is TRBV5-4, the J call TRBJ1-2; the D is unclear. Germline V gene sequence: CDR1 SGHNT, CDR2 YYREEE (reference sequence). Trimming removed 4 bases at V and 4 bases at J, with 11 bases between. CDR3 size: 13 residues.